This T cell receptor (beta chain) came from a study of T cell responses to AZD1222 COVID-19 vaccine. Study-level findings and limits: Samples come after the peak T cell response, not at day 14.

As for this clone: The antigen remains unidentified.

Whether given at about 4 or about 12 weeks, second doses were pooled. The data were produced by immunoSEQ multiplex PCR, yet TCRdb's version contains in-frame clones alone and is incomplete. The sample carries about 85,000 clones, 75% to 90% recorded once. This CDR3 has 18 residues. V lost 5 bases, J lost 5 bases, and 17 bases stayed unmatched. Germline-derived CDR1 and CDR2 are MNHNY and SVGAGI (reference sequence). The sequencing used peripheral blood, collected 28 days after the second AZD1222 dose. The origin of this receptor is an adult who received the AZD1222 COVID-19 vaccine. This chain uses TRBV6-6 with TRBJ2-7; 11 positions match TRBD1. The DNA of the CDR3 is TGTGCCAGCAGTCCTAGGCGGGGGACAGGGGGAGAAGTTCACGAGCAGTACTTC. This codes for CASSPRRGTGGEVHEQYF.